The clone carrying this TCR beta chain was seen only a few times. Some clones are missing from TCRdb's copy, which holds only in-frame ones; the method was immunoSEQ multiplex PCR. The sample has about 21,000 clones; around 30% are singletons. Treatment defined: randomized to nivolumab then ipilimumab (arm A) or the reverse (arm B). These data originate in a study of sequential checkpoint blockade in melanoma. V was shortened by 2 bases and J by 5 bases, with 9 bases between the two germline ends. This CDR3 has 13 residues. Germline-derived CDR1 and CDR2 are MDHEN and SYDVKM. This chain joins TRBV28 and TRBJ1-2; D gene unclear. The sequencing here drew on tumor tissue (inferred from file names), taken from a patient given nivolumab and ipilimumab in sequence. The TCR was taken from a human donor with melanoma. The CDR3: CASSLVAQYGYTF. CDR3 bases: TGTGCCAGCAGTTTAGTGGCTCAATATGGCTACACCTTC.